This TCR beta chain was sequenced in a study of blood T cell repertoires in COVID-19. On the study more broadly: COVID-19 samples, acute and convalescent, were from the United States, Italy and Spain. From T cells, B-cell-depleted T cells, or PBMCs came the material, which was cDNA or gDNA.

The ends were cut back, 4 bases at V and 8 bases at J, with 10 bases in the middle. This CDR3 has 13 amino acids. The germline CDR1 and CDR2 sequences are SGHDT and YYEEEE. Authors' data handling: Amplification from reference gene primers served as the basis for estimated nucleated cell counts. TCRdb keeps only in-frame clones here, not all; method: immunoSEQ multiplex PCR. That table furnishes V, J and clone size, whereas the DNA furnished D and trimming. The sample yields more than 100,000 clones, roughly 79% seen once. The sequence was collected from a man in his sixties or seventies with acute or convalescent COVID-19. The J gene is TRBJ1-6, the V gene TRBV5-6; D is possibly TRBD1 (6 bases). The sequencing input was peripheral blood. The CDR3 sequence is CASSLRQDSPLHF. The CDR3, as DNA: TGTGCCAGCAGCCTTAGACAGGATTCACCCCTCCACTTT.